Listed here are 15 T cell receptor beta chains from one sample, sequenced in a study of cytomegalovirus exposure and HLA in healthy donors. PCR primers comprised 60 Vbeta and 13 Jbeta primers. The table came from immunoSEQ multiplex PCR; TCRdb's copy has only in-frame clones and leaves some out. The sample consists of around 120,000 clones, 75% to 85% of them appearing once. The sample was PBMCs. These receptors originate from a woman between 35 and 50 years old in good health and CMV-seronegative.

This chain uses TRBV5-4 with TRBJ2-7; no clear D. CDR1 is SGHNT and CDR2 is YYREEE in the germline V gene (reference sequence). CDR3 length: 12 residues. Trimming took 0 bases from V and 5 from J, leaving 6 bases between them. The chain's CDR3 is CASSLGRDEQYF. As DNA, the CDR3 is TGTGCCAGCAGCTTGGGTCGGGACGAGCAGTACTTC.

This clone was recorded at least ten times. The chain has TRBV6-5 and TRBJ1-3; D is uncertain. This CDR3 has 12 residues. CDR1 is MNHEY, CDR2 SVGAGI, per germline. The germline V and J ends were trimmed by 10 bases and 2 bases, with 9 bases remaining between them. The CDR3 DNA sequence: TGTGCCACCCTTAGTCCTGGAAACACCATATATTTT. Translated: CATLSPGNTIYF.

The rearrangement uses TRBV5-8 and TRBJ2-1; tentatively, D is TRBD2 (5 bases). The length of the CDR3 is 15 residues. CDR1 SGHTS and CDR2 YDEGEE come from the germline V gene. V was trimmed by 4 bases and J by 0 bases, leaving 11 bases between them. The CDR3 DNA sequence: TGTGCCAGCAGCGTTCGTGGGAGCTCCTACAATGAGCAGTTCTTC. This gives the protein CASSVRGSSYNEQFF.

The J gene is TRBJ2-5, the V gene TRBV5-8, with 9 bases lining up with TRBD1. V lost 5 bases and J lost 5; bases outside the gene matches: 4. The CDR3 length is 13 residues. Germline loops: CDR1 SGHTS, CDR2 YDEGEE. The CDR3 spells CASRDRGRETQYF. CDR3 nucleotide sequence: TGTGCCAGCAGGGACAGGGGAAGGGAGACCCAGTACTTC.

In DNA, the CDR3 is TGTGCCAGCAGCCAAGGGCACTACTCCTACGAGCAGTACTTC. This encodes CASSQGHYSYEQYF. This sequence joins TRBV14 and TRBJ2-7; D not resolved. V was shortened by 1 base and J by 0 bases, with 7 bases between the two germline ends. CDR1 and CDR2 (germline): SGHDN, FVKESK. The CDR3 has 14 amino acids. The full variable domain, rest sourced from reference TRBV14 and TRBJ2-7, is EAGVTQFPSHSVIEKGQTVTLRCDPISGHDNLYWYRRVMGKEIKFLLHFVKESKQDESGMPNNRFLAERTGGTYSTLKVQPAELEDSGVYFCASSQGHYSYEQYFGPGTRLTVT.

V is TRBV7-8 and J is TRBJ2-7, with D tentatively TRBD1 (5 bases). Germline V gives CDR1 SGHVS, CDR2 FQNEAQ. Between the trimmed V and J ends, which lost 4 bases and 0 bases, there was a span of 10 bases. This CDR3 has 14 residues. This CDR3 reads CASSYYRSSYEQYF. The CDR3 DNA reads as TGTGCCAGCAGCTATTACAGGTCCTCCTACGAGCAGTACTTC.

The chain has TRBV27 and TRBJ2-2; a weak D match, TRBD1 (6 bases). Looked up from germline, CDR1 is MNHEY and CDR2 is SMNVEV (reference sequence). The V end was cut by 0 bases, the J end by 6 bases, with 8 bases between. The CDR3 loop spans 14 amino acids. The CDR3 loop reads CASSLSQGAGELFF. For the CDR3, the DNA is TGTGCCAGCAGTTTATCACAGGGAGCCGGGGAGCTGTTTTTT.

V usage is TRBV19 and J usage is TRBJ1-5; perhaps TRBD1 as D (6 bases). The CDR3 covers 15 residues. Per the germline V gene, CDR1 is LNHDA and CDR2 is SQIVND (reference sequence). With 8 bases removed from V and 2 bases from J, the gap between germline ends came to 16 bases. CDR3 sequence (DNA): TGTGCCAGTGGTGACCGGGGGGCAGGCAATCAGCCCCAGCATTTT. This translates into CASGDRGAGNQPQHF.

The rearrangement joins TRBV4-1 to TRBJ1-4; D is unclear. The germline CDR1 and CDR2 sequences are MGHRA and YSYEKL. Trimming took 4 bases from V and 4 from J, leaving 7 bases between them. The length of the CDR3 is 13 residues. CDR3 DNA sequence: TGCGCCAGCAGCCGACGGGGTAATGAAAAACTGTTTTTT. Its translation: CASSRRGNEKLFF.

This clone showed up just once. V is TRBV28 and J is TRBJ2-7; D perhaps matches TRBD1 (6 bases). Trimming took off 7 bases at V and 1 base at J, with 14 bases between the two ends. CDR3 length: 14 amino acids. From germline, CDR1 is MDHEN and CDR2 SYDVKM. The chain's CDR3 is CASTLGQGSYEQYF. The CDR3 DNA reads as TGTGCCAGCACCCTCGGGCAGGGGTCCTACGAGCAGTACTTC.

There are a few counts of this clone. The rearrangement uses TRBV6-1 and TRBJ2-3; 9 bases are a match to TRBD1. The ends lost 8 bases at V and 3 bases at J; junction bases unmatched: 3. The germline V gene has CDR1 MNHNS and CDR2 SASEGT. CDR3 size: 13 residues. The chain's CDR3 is CASRDRVTDTQYF. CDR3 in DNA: TGTGCCAGCCGGGACAGGGTGACAGATACGCAGTATTTT.

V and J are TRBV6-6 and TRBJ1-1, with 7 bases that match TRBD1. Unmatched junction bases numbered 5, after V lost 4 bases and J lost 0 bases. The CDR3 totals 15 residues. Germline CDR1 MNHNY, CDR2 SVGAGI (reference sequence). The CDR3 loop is CASSSGTVMNTEAFF. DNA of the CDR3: TGTGCCAGCAGTTCCGGGACAGTCATGAACACTGAAGCTTTCTTT.

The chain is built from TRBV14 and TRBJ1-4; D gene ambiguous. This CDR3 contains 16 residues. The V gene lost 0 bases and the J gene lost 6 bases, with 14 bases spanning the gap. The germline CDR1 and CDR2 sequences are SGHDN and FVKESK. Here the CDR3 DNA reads TGTGCCAGCAGCCAAGAACGAAATAGGGAGGATGAAAAACTGTTTTTT. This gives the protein CASSQERNREDEKLFF.

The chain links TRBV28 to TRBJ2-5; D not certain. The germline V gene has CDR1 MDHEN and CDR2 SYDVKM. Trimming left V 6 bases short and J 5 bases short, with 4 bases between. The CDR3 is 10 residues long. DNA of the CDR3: TGTGCCAGCAGCGGGGAGACCCAGTACTTC. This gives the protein CASSGETQYF.

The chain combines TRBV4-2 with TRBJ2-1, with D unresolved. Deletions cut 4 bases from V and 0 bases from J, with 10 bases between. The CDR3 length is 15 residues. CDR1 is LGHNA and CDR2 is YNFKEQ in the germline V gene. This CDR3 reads CASSPEPSSYNEQFF. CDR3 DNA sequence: TGTGCCAGCAGCCCCGAACCGAGCTCCTACAATGAGCAGTTCTTC.